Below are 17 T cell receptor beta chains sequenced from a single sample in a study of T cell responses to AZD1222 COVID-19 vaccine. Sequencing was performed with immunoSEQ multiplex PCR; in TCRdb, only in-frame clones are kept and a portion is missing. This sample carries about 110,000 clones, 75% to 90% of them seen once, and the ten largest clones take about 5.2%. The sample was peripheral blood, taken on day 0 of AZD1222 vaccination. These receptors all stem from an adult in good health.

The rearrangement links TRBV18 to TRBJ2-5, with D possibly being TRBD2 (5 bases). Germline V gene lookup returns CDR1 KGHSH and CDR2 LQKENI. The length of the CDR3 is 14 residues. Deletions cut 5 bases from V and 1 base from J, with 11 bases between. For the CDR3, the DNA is TGTGCCAGCTCATCCCAGGAGGCCCAAGAGACCCAGTACTTC. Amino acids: CASSSQEAQETQYF.

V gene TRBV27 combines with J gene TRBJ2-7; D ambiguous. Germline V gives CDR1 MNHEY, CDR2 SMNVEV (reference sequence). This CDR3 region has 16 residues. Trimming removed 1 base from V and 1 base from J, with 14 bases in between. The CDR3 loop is CASSLLGGSPSYEQYF. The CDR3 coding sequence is TGTGCCAGCAGTTTATTAGGCGGCTCTCCATCCTACGAGCAGTACTTC.

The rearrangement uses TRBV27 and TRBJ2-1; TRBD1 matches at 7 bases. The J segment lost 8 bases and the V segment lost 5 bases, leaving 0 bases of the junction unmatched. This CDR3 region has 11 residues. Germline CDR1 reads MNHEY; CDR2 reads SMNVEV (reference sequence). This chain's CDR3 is CASSQGDEQFF. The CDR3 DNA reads TGTGCCAGCAGTCAGGGGGATGAGCAGTTCTTC.

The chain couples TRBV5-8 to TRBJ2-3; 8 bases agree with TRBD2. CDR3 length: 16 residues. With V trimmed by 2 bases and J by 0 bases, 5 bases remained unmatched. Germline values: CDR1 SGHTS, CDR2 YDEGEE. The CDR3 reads CASSFGRGGSTDTQYF. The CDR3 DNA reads TGTGCCAGCAGCTTTGGACGGGGGGGTAGCACAGATACGCAGTATTTT.

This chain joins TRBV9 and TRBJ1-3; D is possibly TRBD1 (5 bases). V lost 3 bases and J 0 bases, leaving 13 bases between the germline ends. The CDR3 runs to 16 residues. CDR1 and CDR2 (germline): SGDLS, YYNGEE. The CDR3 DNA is TGTGCCAGCAGCGCTGGGACCAGGAGCTCTGGAAACACCATATATTTT. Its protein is CASSAGTRSSGNTIYF.

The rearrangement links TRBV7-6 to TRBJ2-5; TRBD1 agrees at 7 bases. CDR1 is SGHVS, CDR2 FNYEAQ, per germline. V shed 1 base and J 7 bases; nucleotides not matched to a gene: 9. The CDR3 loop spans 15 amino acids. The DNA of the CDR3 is TGTGCCAGCAGCTTAGTTTACAGGGGACGGGGGACCCAGTACTTC. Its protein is CASSLVYRGRGTQYF.

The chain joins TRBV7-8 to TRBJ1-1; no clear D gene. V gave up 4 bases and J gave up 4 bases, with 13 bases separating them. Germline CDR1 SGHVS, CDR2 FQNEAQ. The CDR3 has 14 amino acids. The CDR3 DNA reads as TGTGCCAGCAGCTCCTTCACCAGAGGCACTGAAGCTTTCTTT. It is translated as CASSSFTRGTEAFF.

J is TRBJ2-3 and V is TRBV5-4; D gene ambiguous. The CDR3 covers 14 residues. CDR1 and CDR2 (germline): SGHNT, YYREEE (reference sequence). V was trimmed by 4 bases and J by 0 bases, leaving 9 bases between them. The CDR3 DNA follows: TGTGCCAGCAGCCACCCAGACAGCACAGATACGCAGTATTTT. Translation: CASSHPDSTDTQYF.

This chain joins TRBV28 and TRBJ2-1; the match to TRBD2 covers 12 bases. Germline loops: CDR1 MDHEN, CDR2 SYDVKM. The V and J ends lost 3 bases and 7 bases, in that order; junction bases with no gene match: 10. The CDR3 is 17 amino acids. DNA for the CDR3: TGTGCCAGCAGTTTCGGGGCGACTAGCGGGAGTATGAATGAGCAGTTCTTC. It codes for CASSFGATSGSMNEQFF.

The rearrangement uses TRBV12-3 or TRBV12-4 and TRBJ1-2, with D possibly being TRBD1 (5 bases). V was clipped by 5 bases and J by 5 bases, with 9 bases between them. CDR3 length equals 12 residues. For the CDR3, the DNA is TGTGCCAGCAGTGAAGCAGGGTATGGCTACACCTTC. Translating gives CASSEAGYGYTF.

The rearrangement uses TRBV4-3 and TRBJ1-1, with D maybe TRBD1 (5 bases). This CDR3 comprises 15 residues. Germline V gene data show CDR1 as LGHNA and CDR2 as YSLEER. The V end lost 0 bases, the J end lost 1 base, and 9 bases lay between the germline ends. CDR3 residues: CASSQDRGANTEAFF. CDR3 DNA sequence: TGCGCCAGCAGCCAAGATCGCGGGGCGAACACTGAAGCTTTCTTT.

The CDR3 loop is CASSLAQGLPYGYTF. CDR3 coding DNA: TGTGCCAGCAGCTTGGCCCAGGGACTACCCTATGGCTACACCTTC. The genes are TRBV5-5 and TRBJ1-2; perhaps TRBD1 as D (5 bases). The CDR3 consists of 15 residues. Looked up from germline, CDR1 is SGHKS and CDR2 is YYEKEE (reference sequence). Trimming took 0 bases from V and 4 from J, leaving 13 bases between them.

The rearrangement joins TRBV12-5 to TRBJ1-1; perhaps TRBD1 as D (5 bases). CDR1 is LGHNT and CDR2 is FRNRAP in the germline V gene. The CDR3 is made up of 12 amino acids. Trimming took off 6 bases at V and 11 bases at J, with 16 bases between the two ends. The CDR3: CASGADSAGAFF. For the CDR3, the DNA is TGTGCTAGTGGCGCAGACAGCGCAGGGGCTTTCTTT.

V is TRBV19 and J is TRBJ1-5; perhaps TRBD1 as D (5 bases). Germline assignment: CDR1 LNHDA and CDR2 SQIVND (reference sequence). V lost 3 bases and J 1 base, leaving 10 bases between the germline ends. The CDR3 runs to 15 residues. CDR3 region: CASSIGGLSNQPQHF. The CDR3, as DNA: TGTGCCAGTAGTATCGGGGGACTGAGCAATCAGCCCCAGCATTTT.

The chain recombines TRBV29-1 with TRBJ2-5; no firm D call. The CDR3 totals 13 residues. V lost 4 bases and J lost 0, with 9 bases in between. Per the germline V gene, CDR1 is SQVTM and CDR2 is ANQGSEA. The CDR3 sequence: CSVVFPYQETQYF. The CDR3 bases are TGCAGCGTTGTTTTCCCGTACCAAGAGACCCAGTACTTC. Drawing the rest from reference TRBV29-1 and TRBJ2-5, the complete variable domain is SAVISQKPSRDICQRGTSLTIQCQVDSQVTMMFWYRQQPGQSLTLIATANQGSEATYESGFVIDKFPISRPNLTFSTLTVSNMSPEDSSIYLCSVVFPYQETQYFGPGTRLLVL.

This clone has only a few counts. CDR3 DNA: TGTGCCAGCAGTTTATCCAGTCTAGCCAAAAACATTCAGTACTTC. Protein product: CASSLSSLAKNIQYF. The J gene is TRBJ2-4, the V gene TRBV28; D gene unclear. This CDR3 comprises 15 residues. CDR1 MDHEN and CDR2 SYDVKM come from the germline V gene. V shed 1 base and J shed 0 bases, with 7 bases lying between them.

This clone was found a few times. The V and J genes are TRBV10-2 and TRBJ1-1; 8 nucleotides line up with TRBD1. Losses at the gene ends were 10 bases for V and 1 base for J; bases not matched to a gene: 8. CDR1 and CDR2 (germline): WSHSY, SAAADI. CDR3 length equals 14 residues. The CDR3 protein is CATRQGPSNTEAFF. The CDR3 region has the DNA TGCGCCACCCGACAGGGGCCTTCGAACACTGAAGCTTTCTTT.